What follows is one T cell receptor (beta chain) and its context. Antigen unknown. This record comes from a study of blood T cells in healthy people across ages. Study-wide points: Naive CD4+ cell counts and diversity both ran higher in long-lived than in aged donors.

CDR1 is SNHLY and CDR2 is FYNNEI in the germline V gene. The germline V and J ends were trimmed by 3 bases and 3 bases, with 15 bases remaining between them. The CDR3 runs 16 residues. Next came a second PCR, run for about 7 to 11 cycles, which used a sample-barcoded 5' primer along with a J-beta primer mix. TCRdb re-called the 5' RACE reads with MiXCR, one entry per CDR3 protein. Here the sample spans hundreds of thousands of distinct CDR3 sequences, around 20% being singletons. The sequence came from a man between 65 and 85 years old in good health. The chain employs TRBV2 and TRBJ2-4; D is perhaps TRBD1 or TRBD2 (6 bases each). The sample consisted of blood. Here the CDR3 DNA reads TGTGCCAGCAGTGAGGAGGGGGGTGCCGTCAAAAACATTCAGTACTTC. Amino acid sequence: CASSEEGGAVKNIQYF.